Listed here is a single T cell receptor (beta chain). This specimen comes from a study of tumor-infiltrating lymphocytes in localized non-small cell lung cancer. The germline V gene encodes CDR1 SGHRS and CDR2 YFSETQ. CDR3 size: 15 residues. V was cut by 0 bases and J by 0 bases, with 8 bases left in between. This table comes from immunoSEQ multiplex PCR, and its TCRdb copy is limited to in-frame clones, with some not included. This sample has some 22,000 clones, with approximately 80% found just once. This clonotype originated in a human donor with non-small cell lung cancer. Sample: lung tumor tissue. V usage is TRBV5-1 and J usage is TRBJ2-3; D is unresolved. CDR3 residues: CASSLEAASTDTQYF. The CDR3 coding sequence is TGCGCCAGCAGCTTGGAGGCAGCTAGCACAGATACGCAGTATTTT.